A selection of T cell receptor beta chains follows, all from one sample in a study of cytomegalovirus exposure and HLA in healthy donors. Only in-frame clones appear in the TCRdb table, and some are missing; sequencing was by immunoSEQ multiplex PCR. The table lists more than 95,000 clones, 70% to 90% of them singletons, with roughly 4.4% in the top ten. The material sequenced was PBMCs. The receptors were sampled from a young man in good health and CMV-seropositive. Each CDR3 is given with its conserved first and last residue. A D gene is named only where the DNA matches it firmly. For some rows the clone size is stated as once, few or many, or as a class when expanded; others skip it.

clone size	D gene	J gene	V gene	CDR3 DNA	CDR3 protein
.	TRBD1	TRBJ1-6	TRBV19	TGTGCCAGTAGCCCCCAGTGGACAGGGGATTCACCCCTCCACTTT	CASSPQWTGDSPLHF
.	.	TRBJ2-7	TRBV12-5	TGTGCTAGTGGTTTGGAGTCAAGGGGCCCCCACGAGCAGTACTTC	CASGLESRGPHEQYF
.	TRBD1	TRBJ2-7	TRBV10-1	TGCGCCAGCAGGGACAGGGGATACGAGCAGTACTTC	CASRDRGYEQYF
.	TRBD2	TRBJ2-3	TRBV5-1	TGCGCCAGCAGCTCCCAAGCCGGGACTAGTGATCCTATTGATACGCAGTATTTT	CASSSQAGTSDPIDTQYF
.	TRBD2	TRBJ2-5	TRBV11-2	TGTGCCAGCAGCTCTAAGACTAGCGGGGGGGCCCATGAGACCCAGTACTTC	CASSSKTSGGAHETQYF
.	TRBD1	TRBJ1-2	TRBV28	TGTGCCAGCAGTCCGGACAGGGGGCGAGGCTACACCTTC	CASSPDRGRGYTF
.	TRBD2	TRBJ2-7	TRBV4-2	TGTGCCAGCAGCCAAGATAGGACTAGCGGGGCTTACGAGCAGTACTTC	CASSQDRTSGAYEQYF
.	.	TRBJ2-3	TRBV19	TGTGCCAGTAAGGGGCAGGCGGGGGCCCTCACAGATACGCAGTATTTT	CASKGQAGALTDTQYF
few	TRBD2	TRBJ2-7	TRBV5-6	TGTGCCAGCAGCTTCACTAGCGGGGGAGGCGAGCAGTACTTC	CASSFTSGGGEQYF
.	TRBD1	TRBJ2-3	TRBV15	TGTGCCACCAGCAGAGATCTAGACGGGACAGGCACAGATACGCAGTATTTT	CATSRDLDGTGTDTQYF
.	.	TRBJ2-7	TRBV2	TGTGCCAGCAGTGGGTCCGGGATTACTTACGAGCAGTACTTC	CASSGSGITYEQYF
.	TRBD2	TRBJ2-1	TRBV5-4	TGTGCCAGCAGTAAACCCCGGACTAGCGGGGACTCCTACAATGAGCAGTTCTTC	CASSKPRTSGDSYNEQFF
.	.	TRBJ1-2	TRBV28	TGTGCCAGCAGTTCCGAGTATGGCTACACCTTC	CASSSEYGYTF
.	.	TRBJ2-2	TRBV5-1	TGCGCCAGCAGCTTGACCCCGGGGAAGAACACCGGGGAGCTGTTTTTT	CASSLTPGKNTGELFF
.	TRBD1	TRBJ2-7	TRBV11-2	TGTGCCAGCAGCTCGGCGCTAGGACAGGGTTCCTCCTACGAGCAGTACTTC	CASSSALGQGSSYEQYF
.	TRBD1	TRBJ1-4	TRBV9	TGTGCCAGCAGCGGACAGGGGACTAATGAAAAACTGTTTTTT	CASSGQGTNEKLFF
.	.	TRBJ1-5	TRBV27	TGTGCCAGCAGTTTATCGACGCCGACTAATCAGCCCCAGCATTTT	CASSLSTPTNQPQHF
.	TRBD1	TRBJ2-3	TRBV25-1	TGTGCCAGCACGGGACAGGGATTCGGTACGCAGTATTTT	CASTGQGFGTQYF
.	.	TRBJ2-2	TRBV5-5	TGTGCCAGCAGGTCTGGGACAATCGACGGGGAGCTGTTTTTT	CASRSGTIDGELFF
.	TRBD2	TRBJ2-1	TRBV6-1	TGTGCCAGCAGTGGGTCTAGCGGGGGGTACAATGAGCAGTTCTTC	CASSGSSGGYNEQFF
.	TRBD1	TRBJ2-7	TRBV7-8	TGTGCCAGCAGCTCGCGGACAGGTTCCTACGAGCAGTACTTC	CASSSRTGSYEQYF
.	TRBD1	TRBJ1-6	TRBV4-1	TGCGCCAGCAGCCCCGGGACAGAATCCTTTACCTTTAATTCACCCCTCCACTTT	CASSPGTESFTFNSPLHF
.	.	TRBJ1-1	TRBV9	TGTGCCAGCACCCCCCGTGCCATAGTAGCTGAAGCTTTCTTT	CASTPRAIVAEAFF
.	.	TRBJ1-3	TRBV5-8	TGTGCCAGCAGCTTGGGCAGCGACTCTGGAAACACCATATATTTT	CASSLGSDSGNTIYF
.	.	TRBJ2-1	TRBV2	TGTGCCAGCAGTTACCCGGGGGAGCAGTTCTTC	CASSYPGEQFF
.	TRBD1	TRBJ1-2	TRBV2	TGTGCCAGCAGCGAAGACAGGGAAATTTTAGCCTACACCTTC	CASSEDREILAYTF
.	TRBD1	TRBJ1-2	TRBV30	TGTGCCTGGAGTTTTGGGGGCAGGGGGTCGGGCTACACCTTC	CAWSFGGRGSGYTF
.	.	TRBJ1-2	TRBV11-2	TGTGCCAGCAGCTTAAGCAGGACAAACTATGGCTACACCTTC	CASSLSRTNYGYTF
.	.	TRBJ2-7	TRBV28	TGTGCCAGCAATCAACAGGGAAGCTCCTACGAGCAGTACTTC	CASNQQGSSYEQYF
.	.	TRBJ2-4	TRBV2	TGTGCCAGCAGTATACTAGTTGACAAAAACATTCAGTACTTC	CASSILVDKNIQYF
.	TRBD1	TRBJ1-5	TRBV5-6	TGTGCCAGCAGCTTGGGGGACAGGGATCAGCCCCAGCATTTT	CASSLGDRDQPQHF
.	.	TRBJ2-2	TRBV27	TGTGCCAGCAGTCTTCGACAGGTGAACACCGGGGAGCTGTTTTTT	CASSLRQVNTGELFF
once	TRBD1	TRBJ2-2	TRBV7-2	TGTGCCAGCAGCTTAGTGGGACAGGGGAACACCGGGGAGCTGTTTTTT	CASSLVGQGNTGELFF
.	.	TRBJ1-5	TRBV10-2	TGCGCCAGCAGCATTCAGGGTCCCCAGCCCCAGCATTTT	CASSIQGPQPQHF
.	.	TRBJ2-7	TRBV19	TGTGCCAGTAGTAAACCACAGGACTCCTACGAGCAGTACTTC	CASSKPQDSYEQYF
.	.	TRBJ2-5	TRBV29-1	TGCAGCACTACACCGCGGAGAGACCAAGAGACCCAGTACTTC	CSTTPRRDQETQYF
.	TRBD2	TRBJ2-1	TRBV2	TGTGCCAGCAGTGTACCTAGCGGGGGGTACAATGAGCAGTTCTTC	CASSVPSGGYNEQFF
.	TRBD2	TRBJ2-2	TRBV11-3	TGTGCCAGCAGCTTAGGAGGGACTAGCGGCAACACCGGGGAGCTGTTTTTT	CASSLGGTSGNTGELFF
.	TRBD1	TRBJ1-2	TRBV5-6	TGTGCCAGCAGCACCACAGGGGGCTATGGCTACACCTTC	CASSTTGGYGYTF
.	TRBD1	TRBJ2-5	TRBV7-7	TGTGCCAGCAGCACGACAGGGGGCGGAGAGACCCAGTACTTC	CASSTTGGGETQYF
.	TRBD1	TRBJ2-1	TRBV13	TGTGCCAGCATGAAGGGACAGCTAAGAGTGGGTGAGCAGTTCTTC	CASMKGQLRVGEQFF
.	.	TRBJ1-1	TRBV5-3	TGTGCCAGAAGCCCTCCCCCGCAGGGCGAAATATCAATGAACACTGAAGCTTTCTTT	CARSPPPQGEISMNTEAFF
.	.	TRBJ1-2	TRBV29-1	TGCAGCGCTCGTTCTTACTATGGCTACACCTTC	CSARSYYGYTF
.	.	TRBJ1-2	TRBV13	TGTGCCAGCAGCCCAGGCCGATCTGCCTATGGCTACACCTTC	CASSPGRSAYGYTF
.	.	TRBJ1-3	TRBV5-6	TGTGCCAGCAGCTTGGACAGGCTCCGTCGCGGAAACACCATATATTTT	CASSLDRLRRGNTIYF
once	.	TRBJ1-1	TRBV20-1	TGCAGTGCTGGGGGCGGAATTGAAGCTTTCTTT	CSAGGGIEAFF
.	.	TRBJ1-5	TRBV4-1	TGCGCCAGCAGCCAACAGGGCGGGGATCAGCCCCAGCATTTT	CASSQQGGDQPQHF
.	.	TRBJ1-5	TRBV7-2	TGTGCCAGCAGCTTAGAGACAGTGCCCAATCAGCCCCAGCATTTT	CASSLETVPNQPQHF
.	TRBD1	TRBJ1-4	TRBV4-1	TGCGCCAGCAGCCCGACAGGGGCAACTAATGAAAAACTGTTTTTT	CASSPTGATNEKLFF
.	.	TRBJ1-1	TRBV10-2	TGCGCCAGCAACCCAGGGGCTGGGAACACTGAAGCTTTCTTT	CASNPGAGNTEAFF
.	TRBD1	TRBJ1-1	TRBV18	TGTGCCAGCTCACCACCGTCCGGACAGGGAGGTCGTTCGGAAGCTTTCTTT	CASSPPSGQGGRSEAFF
.	.	TRBJ1-1	TRBV5-4	TGTGCCAGCAGTATCGGAGAGAATGAAGCTTTCTTT	CASSIGENEAFF